This T cell receptor beta chain was found in a study of T cells after yellow fever vaccination. Background on the study: With SMART-Seq v4 Ultra Low Input, the fractions containing low cell numbers were prepared. Study-wide results and caveats: The booster saw the reappearance of most primary-vaccination clones (approximately 97% CD4, 80% to 90% CD8). There was a possibility that FACS-sorted repertoires contained abundant clonotypes contaminating from the bulk population.

The study made its TCR cDNA through 5'RACE template switching. That step introduced a universal primer site along with UMIs. TCRdb called the 5' RACE reads again in MiXCR, with one record for every CDR3 protein. The table has about 74,000 distinct CDR3 sequences, approximately 7.7% seen once. With regard to this clonotype: Its antigen is not identified.

Between the trimmed V and J ends, which lost 3 bases and 3 bases, there was a span of 15 bases. The germline CDR1 and CDR2 sequences are SGDLS and YYNGEE. This CDR3 region has 15 residues. This sequence joins TRBV9 and TRBJ2-5, with D tentatively TRBD1 or TRBD2 (5 bases each). This specimen consisted of CD8+ T cells sorted from PBMCs, obtained less than 6 days after the first yellow fever vaccination. This receptor was obtained from a man aged 18 to 30 who received the YFV17D yellow fever vaccine. CDR3 coding DNA: TGTGCCAGCAGCGAGGGGAGACTGGGAAAAGAGACCCAGTACTTC. It yields the protein CASSEGRLGKETQYF. Using reference TRBV9 and TRBJ2-5 for the parts outside the CDR3, the full variable domain is DSGVTQTPKHLITATGQRVTLRCSPRSGDLSVYWYQQSLDQGLQFLIQYYNGEERAKGNILERFSAQQFPDLHSELNLSSLELGDSALYFCASSEGRLGKETQYFGPGTRLLVL.